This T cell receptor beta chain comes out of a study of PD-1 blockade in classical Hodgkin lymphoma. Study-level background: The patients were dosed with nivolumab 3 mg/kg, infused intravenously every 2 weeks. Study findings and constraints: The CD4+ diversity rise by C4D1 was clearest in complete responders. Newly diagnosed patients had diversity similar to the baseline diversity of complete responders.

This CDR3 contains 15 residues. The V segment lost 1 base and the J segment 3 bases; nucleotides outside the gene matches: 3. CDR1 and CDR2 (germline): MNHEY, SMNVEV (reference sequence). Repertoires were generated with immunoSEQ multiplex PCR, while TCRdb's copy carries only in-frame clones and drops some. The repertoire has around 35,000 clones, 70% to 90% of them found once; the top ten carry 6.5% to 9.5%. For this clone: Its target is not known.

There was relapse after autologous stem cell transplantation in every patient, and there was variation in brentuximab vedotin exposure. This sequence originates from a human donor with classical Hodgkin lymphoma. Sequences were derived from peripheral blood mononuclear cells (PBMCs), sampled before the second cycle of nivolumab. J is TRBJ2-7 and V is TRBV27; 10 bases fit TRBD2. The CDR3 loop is CASSLFPSGSYEQYF. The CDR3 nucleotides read TGTGCCAGCAGTTTATTCCCTAGCGGGAGCTACGAGCAGTACTTC.